The source of this TCR beta chain is a study of PD-L1 blockade in urothelial cancer (dated by TCRdb to between 2016 and 2019). Study-level background: All patients started therapy around 2014 and received atezolizumab 1,200 mg intravenously every 3 weeks. Durable clinical benefit was defined as progression-free survival longer than 6 months, and TCR features were also tested against progression-free and overall survival. Durable clinical benefit was achieved by nine patients and was not achieved by 20 patients. Pretreatment tumor samples and matched peripheral blood, collected serially before and after atezolizumab treatment, underwent TCR sequencing. Blood samples gave a median of about 130,000 T cells and 80,000 or so unique TCRs, with a median clonality of 0.080. Patients had an ECOG performance status of 0 or 1 and had received between 0 and 3 prior chemotherapy regimens. Somatic, immune and clinical correlates of response to PD-L1 blockade with atezolizumab in urothelial cancer were the focus of an exploratory multi-omic analysis. Whole exome sequencing and RNA sequencing of pretreatment tumors were performed alongside TCR sequencing in the same patients. Pretreatment blood TCR-seq was available for twenty-nine patients, at least one posttreatment blood collection was obtained for some 24 patients, and tumor TCR-seq was available for some 24 patients. About 85% of the roughly 29 patients were males with bladder-origin urothelial cancer, and about 65% of the 29 reported a prior smoking history. Blood samples were analyzed at two time points: 3 weeks after treatment start (second dose) and 6 weeks after treatment start. Broad study findings and their caveats: Improved progression-free and overall survival was associated with having pretreatment peripheral blood TCR clonality below the median. At 3 weeks after the start of treatment, tumor-associated TCR clones in peripheral blood had expanded more in patients with durable benefit (n ≈ 20, p = 0.022). Because the sample size was small (n of about 27) and many exploratory analyses were performed, the results are intended to be hypothesis-generating.

What this sample's time point label stands for: pretreatment peripheral blood. The cohort comprised 29 patients with locally advanced or metastatic urothelial carcinoma treated at Memorial Sloan Kettering on a trial protocol. Peripheral blood mononuclear cells were collected pretreatment and during treatment, with between 1 and 8 total time points per patient. The Qiagen DNeasy Blood extraction kit was used to purify genomic DNA from total PBMCs and tumor samples. PBMCs were collected pretreatment and during treatment, and were isolated and stored as previously described. The germline V gene provides CDR1 MNHEY and CDR2 SVGAGI. V was cut back by 0 bases and J by 4 bases, leaving a gap of 12 bases between them. Including cysteine and phenylalanine, the CDR3 has 15 amino acids. The DNA shown is the 45-base CDR3, in frame from base 1. Synthetic TCR analog templates were spiked into each PCR to estimate absolute template abundance from read counts. Using the immunoSEQ assay, TCRbeta CDR3 regions were amplified from genomic DNA with bias-controlled V and J gene primers. Sequencing of rearranged TCRbeta segments was done at approximately 20X coverage. In the paper's pipeline: Sequencing errors were corrected by clustering, and CDR3s were annotated against IMGT so that V, D and J genes could be assigned. Out-of-frame and stop-codon sequences were excluded, and only productive TCRbeta rearrangements were used in downstream analyses. Clonality was calculated as one minus the Shannon entropy normalized by the log of the number of unique productive sequences. Fisher's exact test with Benjamini-Hochberg correction, at a threshold of adjusted p below 0.01, was used to find clones that differed between time points or between blood and tumor. Here the immuneACCESS table is served through TCRdb, limited to in-frame sequences with V and J called. Missing clones are a known gap in these copies; in checked studies unresolved V genes cover under half, and the rest lacks a known reason. The V and J calls and the clone size are those of that table, but D and trimming were determined from the DNA. This sample has about 63,000 clones in its table, and 81% of those were observed once. Of the sample, 4.5% to 6% falls within the top ten clones.

Concerning this clone itself: Its cognate antigen has yet to be identified. Base qualities are not at hand, and no much larger clone is one base apart.

The sample consisted of PBMCs, taken around atezolizumab (anti-PD-L1) treatment. This TCR came from a man in his 70s with urothelial cancer. The chain is made from TRBV6-5 and TRBJ1-2; TRBD1 is a possible D gene, resting on 6 matching bases. The CDR3 reads as follows: CASSYSRGSPYGYTF. The DNA reads as follows: TGTGCCAGCAGTTACTCGAGGGGGTCCCCCTATGGCTACACCTTC.